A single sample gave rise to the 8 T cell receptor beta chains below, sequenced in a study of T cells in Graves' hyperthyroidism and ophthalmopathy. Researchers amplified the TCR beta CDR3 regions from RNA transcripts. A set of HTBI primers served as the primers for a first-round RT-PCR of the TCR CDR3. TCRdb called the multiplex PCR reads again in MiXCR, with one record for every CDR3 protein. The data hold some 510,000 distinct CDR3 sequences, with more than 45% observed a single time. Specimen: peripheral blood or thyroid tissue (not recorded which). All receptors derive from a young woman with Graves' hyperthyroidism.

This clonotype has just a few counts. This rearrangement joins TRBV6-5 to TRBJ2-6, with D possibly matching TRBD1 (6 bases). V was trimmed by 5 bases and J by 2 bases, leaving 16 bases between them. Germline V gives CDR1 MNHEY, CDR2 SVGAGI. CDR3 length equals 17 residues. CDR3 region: CASSTPRPGAGANVLTF. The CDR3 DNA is TGTGCCAGCAGTACACCCAGGCCAGGGGCTGGGGCCAACGTCCTGACTTTC.

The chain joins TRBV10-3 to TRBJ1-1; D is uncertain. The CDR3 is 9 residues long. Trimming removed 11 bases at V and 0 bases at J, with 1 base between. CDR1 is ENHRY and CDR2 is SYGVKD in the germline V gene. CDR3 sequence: CALNTEAFF. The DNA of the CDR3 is TGTGCCCTGAACACTGAAGCTTTCTTT.

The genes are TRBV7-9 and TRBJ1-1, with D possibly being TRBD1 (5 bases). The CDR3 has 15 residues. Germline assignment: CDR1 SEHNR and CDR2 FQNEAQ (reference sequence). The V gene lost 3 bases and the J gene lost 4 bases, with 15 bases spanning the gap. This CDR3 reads CASSFEAREGTEAFF. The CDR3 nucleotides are TGTGCCAGCAGCTTCGAAGCCAGGGAGGGCACTGAAGCTTTCTTT.

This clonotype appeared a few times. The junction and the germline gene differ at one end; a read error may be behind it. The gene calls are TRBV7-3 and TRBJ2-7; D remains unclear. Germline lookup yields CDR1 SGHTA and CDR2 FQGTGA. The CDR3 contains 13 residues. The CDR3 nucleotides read TGTGCCAGCAGTTTAAGTGAAGCCTACGAGCAGTACTTC. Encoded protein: CASSLSEAYEQYF.

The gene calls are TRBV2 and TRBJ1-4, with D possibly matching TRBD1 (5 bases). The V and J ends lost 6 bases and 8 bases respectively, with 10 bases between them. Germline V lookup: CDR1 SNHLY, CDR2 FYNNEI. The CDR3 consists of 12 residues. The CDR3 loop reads CASRSGWEKLFF. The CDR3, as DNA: TGTGCCAGCAGATCAGGGTGGGAAAAACTGTTTTTT.

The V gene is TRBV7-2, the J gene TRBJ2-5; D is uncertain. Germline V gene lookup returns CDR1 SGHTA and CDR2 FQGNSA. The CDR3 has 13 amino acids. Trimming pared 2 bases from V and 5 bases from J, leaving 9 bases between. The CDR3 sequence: CASSLTPSETQYF. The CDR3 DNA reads TGTGCCAGCAGCTTAACTCCCTCGGAGACCCAGTACTTC.

For the CDR3, the DNA is TGTGCCAGCAGCTTACGAAGAGGAACCGGGGAGCTGTTTTTT. Amino acids: CASSLRRGTGELFF. This chain uses TRBV7-9 with TRBJ2-2; D remains unclear. The CDR3 totals 14 residues. CDR1 and CDR2 (germline): SEHNR, FQNEAQ (reference sequence). The germline V and J ends were trimmed by 2 bases and 5 bases, with 9 bases remaining between them.

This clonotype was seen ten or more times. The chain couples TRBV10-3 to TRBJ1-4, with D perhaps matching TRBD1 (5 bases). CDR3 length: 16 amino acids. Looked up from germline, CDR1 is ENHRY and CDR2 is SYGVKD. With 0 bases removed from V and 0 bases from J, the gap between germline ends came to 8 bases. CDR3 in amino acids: CAISESPRATNEKLFF. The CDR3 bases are TGTGCCATCAGTGAGTCGCCCAGGGCAACTAATGAAAAACTGTTTTTT.